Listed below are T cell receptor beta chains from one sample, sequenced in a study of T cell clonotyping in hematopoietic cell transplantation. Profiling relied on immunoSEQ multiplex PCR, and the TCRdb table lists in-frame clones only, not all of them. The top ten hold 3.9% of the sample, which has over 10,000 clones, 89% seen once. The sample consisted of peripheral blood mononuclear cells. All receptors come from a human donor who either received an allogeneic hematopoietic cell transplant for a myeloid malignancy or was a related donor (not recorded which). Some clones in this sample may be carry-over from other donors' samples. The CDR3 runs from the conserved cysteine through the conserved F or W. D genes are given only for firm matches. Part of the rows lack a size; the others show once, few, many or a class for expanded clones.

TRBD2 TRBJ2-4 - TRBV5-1 TGCGCCAGCAGCTTGGCCGCGGGGGTTGGGGCCAAAAACATTCAGTACTTC CASSLAAGVGAKNIQYF
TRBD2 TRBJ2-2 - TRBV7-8 TGTGCCAGCGGACTAGCGGGCGGGGAGCTGTTTTTT CASGLAGGELFF
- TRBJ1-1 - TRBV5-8 TGTGCCAGCAGCTTCGCCAGGAACACTGAAGCTTTCTTT CASSFARNTEAFF
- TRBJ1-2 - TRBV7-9 TGTGCCAGCAGCTTTAAACAGGGAAATGGCTACACCTTC CASSFKQGNGYTF
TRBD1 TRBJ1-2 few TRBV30 TGTGCCTGGAGTGTACTTACAGGGGAAGGCTACACCTTC CAWSVLTGEGYTF
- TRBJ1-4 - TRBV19 TGTGCCAGTAGGGCTGACTGGTCAACTAATGAAAAACTGTTTTTT CASRADWSTNEKLFF
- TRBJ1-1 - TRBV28 TGTGCCAGCAGTTCGCAGAACCACCTTGAAGCTTTCTTT CASSSQNHLEAFF
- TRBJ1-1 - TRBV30 TGTGCCTGGGAAAACACTGAAGCTTTCTTT CAWENTEAFF
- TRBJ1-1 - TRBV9 TGTGCCAGCAGCGCTAGGGTAGAGGACACTGAAGCTTTCTTT CASSARVEDTEAFF
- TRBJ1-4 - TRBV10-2 TGCGCCACCTCAGGGTTATATAATGAAAAACTGTTTTTT CATSGLYNEKLFF
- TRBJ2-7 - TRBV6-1 TGTGCCAGCGGACGGGACGAGGTCTACGAGCAGTACTTC CASGRDEVYEQYF
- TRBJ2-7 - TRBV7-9 TGTGCCAGCAGCGATCCAGGGTGGGAGTCCTACGAGCAGTACTTC CASSDPGWESYEQYF
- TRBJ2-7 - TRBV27 TGTGCCAGCAGTTTATCGGGGACGGCCGTTGAGCAGTACTTC CASSLSGTAVEQYF
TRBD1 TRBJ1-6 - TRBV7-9 TGTGCCAGCAGCTCGGGGACCGGGACAGGAGATTCACCCCTCCACTTT CASSSGTGTGDSPLHF
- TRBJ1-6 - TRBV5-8 TGTGCCAGCAGCTACTACCAGGGAGCCGGATATTCACCCCTCCACTTT CASSYYQGAGYSPLHF
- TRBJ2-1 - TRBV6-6 TGTGCCAGCAGTGTTCCGGGCCTTCAATTCAATGAGCAGTTCTTC CASSVPGLQFNEQFF
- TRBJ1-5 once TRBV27 TGTGCCAGCAGTTTAATCGGGGGTAGTGCGCCCCAGCATTTT CASSLIGGSAPQHF
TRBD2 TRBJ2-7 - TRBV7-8 TGTGCCAGCAAGCTTAGGACTAGCGGCGCCTACGAGCAGTACTTC CASKLRTSGAYEQYF
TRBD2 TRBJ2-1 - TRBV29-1 TGCAGCGTTGAAGGCGGGGGGGCTAGGATAGGCGAGCAGTTCTTC CSVEGGGARIGEQFF
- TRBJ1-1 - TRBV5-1 TGCGCCAGCAGCCCCGACGACAGGCTTCTTGAAGCTTTCTTT CASSPDDRLLEAFF
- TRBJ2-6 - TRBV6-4 TGTGCCAGCAGTGCTGGCCGGGACTCTGGGGCCAACGTCCTGACTTTC CASSAGRDSGANVLTF
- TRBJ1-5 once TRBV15 TGTGCCACCAGCAGAGTCCCACAGGGCGTGGGCAGCAGCAATCAGCCCCAGCATTTT CATSRVPQGVGSSNQPQHF
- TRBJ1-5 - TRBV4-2 TGTGCCAGCAGCCCCCGAGGAGGAGCCGAGAATCAGCCCCAGCATTTT CASSPRGGAENQPQHF
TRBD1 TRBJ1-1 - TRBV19 TGTGCCAGTAGTCTGGGACAGTGGAACACTGAAGCTTTCTTT CASSLGQWNTEAFF
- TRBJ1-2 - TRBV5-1 TGCGCCAGCAGCGCCTCACAGGGTCGCTATGGCTACACCTTC CASSASQGRYGYTF
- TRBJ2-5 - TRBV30 TGTGCCTGGAGTGTACAGGAGACCCATTACTTC CAWSVQETHYF
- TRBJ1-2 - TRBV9 TGTGCCAGCAGCGCCAGGGCAGCCGCTAACTATGGCTACACCTTC CASSARAAANYGYTF
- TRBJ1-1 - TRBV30 TGTGCCTGGAGTAGCATGTTCGGGACGAACACTGAAGCTTTCTTT CAWSSMFGTNTEAFF
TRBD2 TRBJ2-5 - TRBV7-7 TGTGCTAGCAGCTTAGGGACTAGCTCGGAGACCCAGTACTTC CASSLGTSSETQYF
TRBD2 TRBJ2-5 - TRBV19 TGTGCCAGTAGTCCCTTTAGCGGGGGGGCCCAAGAGACCCAGTACTTC CASSPFSGGAQETQYF
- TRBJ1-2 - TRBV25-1 TGTGCCAGCAGTGGGGCAGGGTATAGAAATGGCTACACCTTC CASSGAGYRNGYTF
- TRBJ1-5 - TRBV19 TGTGCCAGCGGGAACGTGGGACGCAATCAGCCCCAGCATTTT CASGNVGRNQPQHF
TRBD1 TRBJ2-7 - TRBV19 TGTGCCAGTAGTACCTCTCGTACAGGGGGAGGCGAGCAGTACTTC CASSTSRTGGGEQYF
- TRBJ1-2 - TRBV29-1 TGCAGCGCCCCCCTGGCGGGGGGGGGCTACACCTTC CSAPLAGGGYTF
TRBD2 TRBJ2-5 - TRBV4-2 TGTGCCAGCAGCCAAGGGACTAGACGGGAGACCCAGTACTTC CASSQGTRRETQYF
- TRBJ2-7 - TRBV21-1 TGTGCCAGCAGCAAAGGGCAGACAGACCGCGGGGGTTACGAGCAGTACTTC CASSKGQTDRGGYEQYF
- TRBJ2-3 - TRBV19 TGTGCCAGTAGCGACAGACACACAGATACGCAGTATTTT CASSDRHTDTQYF
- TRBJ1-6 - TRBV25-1 TGTGCCAGCAGTGGATACAGGGCATCACCCCTCCACTTT CASSGYRASPLHF
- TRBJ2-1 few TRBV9 TGTGCCAGCAGCGAGTCCGGCTACAATGAGCAGTTCTTC CASSESGYNEQFF
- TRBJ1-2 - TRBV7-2 TGTGCCAGCAGCTACTCGGGGGTTTATGGCTACACCTTC CASSYSGVYGYTF
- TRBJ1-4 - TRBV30 TGTGCCTGGAGTTACACAGGCCCAACTAATGAAAAACTGTTTTTT CAWSYTGPTNEKLFF
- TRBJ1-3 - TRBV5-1 TGCGCCAGCAGCTTGCGTTCTTCTGGAAACACCATATATTTT CASSLRSSGNTIYF
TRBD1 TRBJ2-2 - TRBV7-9 TGTGCCAGCAGCTTACCCACAGGGGCGGGCCCCGGGGAGCTGTTTTTT CASSLPTGAGPGELFF
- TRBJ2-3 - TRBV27 TGTGCCAGCAGTTTCCAGCGCGGGGGCACAGATACGCAGTATTTT CASSFQRGGTDTQYF
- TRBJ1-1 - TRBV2 TGTGCCAGCAACCCACAGGGAACGGGTGTTCCTGAAGCTTTCTTT CASNPQGTGVPEAFF
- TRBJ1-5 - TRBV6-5 TGTGCCAGCAGTTATTCGGGGATAAGGTGGGCCCAGCATTTT CASSYSGIRWAQHF
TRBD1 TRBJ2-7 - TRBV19 TGTGCCAGTAGATCGGAAGGACAGGGGTCAGAGCAGTACTTC CASRSEGQGSEQYF
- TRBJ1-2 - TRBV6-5 TGTGCCAGCAGTTCCTTGGACAGAACTAACTATGGCTACACCTTC CASSSLDRTNYGYTF